This T cell receptor beta chain was identified during a study of cytomegalovirus exposure and HLA in healthy donors (dated 2017 in TCRdb). Describing the broader study: According to a later analysis, the approximately 120 validation repertoires were produced on the same platform as the roughly 720 repertoires of the first cohort. To predict cytomegalovirus infection status, the study combined high-throughput TCR immunosequencing, statistical association of individual TCRs with disease status, and machine learning. A separate validation cohort of 100 to 150 different subjects was used in addition to the approximately 700-subject first cohort. The aim of the study was to test whether cataloging public T cell receptors could identify signatures of past pathogen exposure.

Paper-wide results and their limitations: Cytomegalovirus status was reported to be diagnosed by the classifier with high specificity and sensitivity in both the original and validation cohorts. Of the cluster scores, roughly 93% were above 0 in a later analysis, which found that TCRs clustered in the first cohort also tended to co-occur in the 95 to 150 validation repertoires. In the study, some 160 TCR beta chains were listed as associated with cytomegalovirus. Most TCR sequences were seen in very few donors, while some public TCRs were found in many individuals. A later analysis lacked HLA typing for the validation cohort, so it scored co-occurrence in that cohort across all 110 or so repertoires. The authors suggested that the approach could potentially be generalized to other disease states and immunological phenotypes. In vitro tests confirmed that three of the cytomegalovirus-associated TCR beta chains recognize cytomegalovirus antigens.

Comments on this clone: Which antigen it targets is not known. No base quality information exists; no much larger clone differs at one position.

Donors formed part of the validation cohort, which comprised some 120 subjects and was distinct from the first cohort of over 500 subjects. The CDR3 runs 12 residues from the cysteine to the phenylalanine. Only the CDR3 part of the read is kept: 36 bases, read in frame from the first base. The germline V gene provides CDR1 SGHAT and CDR2 FQNNGV. V is reduced by 0 bases and J by 8 bases, leaving a spacing of 8 bases between them. The method behind the library was the immunoSEQ multiplex PCR assay. The original pipeline was this. To diagnose cytomegalovirus status from the catalog of TCR beta chain sequences, a statistical classification framework was built. TCRdb took this table from immuneACCESS and kept in-frame rearrangements with V and J called. Such tables lack part of the clones; where checked against another copy, unresolved V genes explain under half of the gap, and the rest is unexplained. Clone size and the V and J calls come from that table; the DNA yielded D and trimming. The sample table records about 250,000 clones; about 90% of these occur just once. The ten biggest clones cover 9.5% to 15% of the sample.

This receptor chain uses TRBV11-2 and TRBJ2-7, with the identity of the D gene unclear. What was sequenced was PBMCs. This receptor was taken from a man aged 18 to 29 in good health and CMV-seropositive. The CDR3 reads as follows: CASSLDGNKQYF. DNA sequence: TGTGCCAGCAGCTTAGATGGTAACAAGCAGTACTTC.